A single sample is the source of the 7 T cell receptor beta chains below, sequenced in a study of cytomegalovirus exposure and HLA in healthy donors. The study ran its PCR with 60 Vbeta and 13 Jbeta primers. Using immunoSEQ multiplex PCR, the repertoire was profiled, and TCRdb retains in-frame clones only, with some absent. The sample holds 170,000 or so clones, about four fifths seen once. Sequencing used PBMCs. These receptors all come from a boy between 2 and 10 years old in good health and CMV-seronegative.

The genes are TRBV28 and TRBJ1-1; a possible D gene is TRBD1 (5 bases). Germline CDR1 reads MDHEN; CDR2 reads SYDVKM. The CDR3 loop spans 14 amino acids. Trimming stripped 3 bases from V and 1 base from J, with 9 bases between. The CDR3 DNA is TGTGCCAGCAGTTTGCGACAGCAGAACACTGAAGCTTTCTTT. It translates to CASSLRQQNTEAFF.

The chain joins TRBV6-5 to TRBJ2-2; weak D call: TRBD2 (6 bases). The germline V gene has CDR1 MNHEY and CDR2 SVGAGI. This CDR3 has 14 amino acids. V lost 5 bases and J lost 0, with 7 bases in between. CDR3 in DNA: TGTGCCAGCAGTCTAGCGACGAACACCGGGGAGCTGTTTTTT. Its translation is CASSLATNTGELFF.

The V call is TRBV10-1, the J call TRBJ2-3, with D perhaps TRBD1 (5 bases). Trimming left V 5 bases short and J 2 bases short, with 11 bases between. Germline CDR1 reads WNHNN; CDR2 reads SYGVQD (reference sequence). CDR3 length equals 14 residues. DNA of the CDR3: TGCGCCAGCAGTAGCGCAGGGTACACAGATACGCAGTATTTT. Residues: CASSSAGYTDTQYF.

The CDR3 DNA reads as TGTGCCAGCAGCCAAGACCGGCCCTGGACTAGCGGGAGGAACGAGCAGTACTTC. Translation gives CASSQDRPWTSGRNEQYF. This sequence joins TRBV4-2 and TRBJ2-7, with 14 nucleotides matching TRBD2. The CDR3 extends over 18 amino acids. V dropped 0 bases and J dropped 5; count of bases not matched to a gene: 9. CDR1 is LGHNA, CDR2 YNFKEQ, per germline.

The chain is built from TRBV30 and TRBJ2-3; no clear D. V dropped 0 bases and J dropped 1 base, with 14 bases sitting between them. In germline, CDR1 is GTSNPN, CDR2 SVGIG (reference sequence). The CDR3 runs 16 residues. CDR3 sequence (DNA): TGTGCCTGGAGTGTACCCCTTCCCTCGGGCACAGATACGCAGTATTTT. Its protein product is CAWSVPLPSGTDTQYF.

This clone came up once. The V and J genes are TRBV27 and TRBJ1-4; D is ambiguous. Trimming stripped 8 bases from V and 0 bases from J, with 10 bases between. Germline CDR1 and CDR2: MNHEY and SMNVEV (reference sequence). The CDR3 extends over 14 amino acids. CDR3 amino acids: CASRSGATNEKLFF. The CDR3 DNA follows: TGTGCCAGCCGATCGGGAGCAACTAATGAAAAACTGTTTTTT.

The V call is TRBV19, the J call TRBJ2-7; 7 nucleotides agree with TRBD2. Germline assignment: CDR1 LNHDA and CDR2 SQIVND (reference sequence). The CDR3 extends over 15 amino acids. V lost 0 bases and J lost 3; bases outside the gene matches: 5. The CDR3 DNA sequence: TGTGCCAGTAGTATAGACGGACTAGGCCTCTACGAGCAGTACTTC. Its translation: CASSIDGLGLYEQYF.